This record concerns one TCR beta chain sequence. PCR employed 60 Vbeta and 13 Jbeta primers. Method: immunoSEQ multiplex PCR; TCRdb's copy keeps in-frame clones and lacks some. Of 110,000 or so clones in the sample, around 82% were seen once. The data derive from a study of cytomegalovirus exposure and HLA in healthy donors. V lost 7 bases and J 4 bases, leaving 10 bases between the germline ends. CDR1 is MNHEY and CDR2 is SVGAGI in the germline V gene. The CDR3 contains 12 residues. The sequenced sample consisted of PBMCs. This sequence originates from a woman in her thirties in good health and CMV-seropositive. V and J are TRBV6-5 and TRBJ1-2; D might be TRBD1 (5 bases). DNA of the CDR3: TGTGCCAGCACGTCAGGGATCTATGGCTACACCTTC. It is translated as CASTSGIYGYTF.